This TCR beta chain was retrieved from a study of monozygotic twins with inflammatory bowel disease. Template switching appended UMIs that held a 6-nucleotide sample barcode. Reanalyzing the 5' RACE reads, TCRdb keeps one entry per CDR3 protein, without DNA. The record lists about 41,000 distinct CDR3 sequences, of which the ten most abundant hold more than 4.5%. Collection of an approximately 2.3 ml blood sample took place per donor. Sequenced: blood. The clonotype was recovered from a human donor with ulcerative colitis or Crohn's disease, or a healthy co-twin of an affected twin (not recorded which).

CDR3: CASSADGSSYNEQFF. The rearrangement uses TRBV9 and TRBJ2-1. Germline-derived CDR1 and CDR2 are SGDLS and YYNGEE. This CDR3 has 15 residues.